A selection of T cell receptor beta chains follows, all from one sample in a study of shared clonotypes between healthy human individuals. Some clones are missing from TCRdb's copy, which holds only in-frame ones; the method was immunoSEQ multiplex PCR. The profile covers 2 million to 2.5 million clones, with roughly 95% appearing a single time and roughly 0.13% taken by the ten largest. Sequencing used naive CD4+ T cells sorted from blood. The receptor set was obtained from a man aged 18 to 35 in good health. Each CDR3 is given with its conserved first and last residue. The D gene is left open where the match is weak. Some rows mark clone size as missing; the rest say once, few, many or name a class of expanded clone.

j_gene	abundance	v_gene	d_gene	CDR3aa
TRBJ2-1	NA	TRBV13	NA	CASSFPRGGGNEQFF
TRBJ2-1	NA	TRBV7-2	TRBD2	CASTPTSGTYNEQFF
TRBJ1-3	NA	TRBV6-5	NA	CASARGVGNTIYF
TRBJ1-2	NA	TRBV4-1	NA	CASSQEGGYTF
TRBJ2-7	NA	TRBV7-2	TRBD1	CASSGTGGIYEQYF
TRBJ2-2	once	TRBV10-3	TRBD2	CAISDLAGGGELFF
TRBJ2-7	NA	TRBV28	TRBD2	CASSLGSSGSPSEQYF
TRBJ2-1	once	TRBV30	NA	CAWSVRSMGEQFF
TRBJ2-5	NA	TRBV4-1	TRBD1	CASSQWDRAETQYF
TRBJ2-1	NA	TRBV6-5	TRBD2	CASRGTSGSYLF
TRBJ2-1	NA	TRBV21-1	NA	CASSNQGAAQVLSYNEQFF
TRBJ1-6	NA	TRBV5-1	NA	CASSPGPERNSPLHF
TRBJ2-2	NA	TRBV6-6	NA	CASSYDRLDTGELFF
TRBJ2-7	NA	TRBV6-5	NA	CASSYSAGSKGYEQYF
TRBJ1-2	NA	TRBV2	NA	CASSAGVGYGYTF
TRBJ2-5	NA	TRBV18	NA	CASSPPVQETRYF
TRBJ1-5	NA	TRBV7-6	NA	CASSLGDVQPQHF
TRBJ2-5	NA	TRBV5-1	TRBD1	CASSTGQGVQETQYF
TRBJ2-7	NA	TRBV5-6	TRBD1	CASRTWDRTYEQYF
TRBJ1-4	NA	TRBV5-1	TRBD1	CASSKGTGGPGELFF
TRBJ2-7	NA	TRBV29-1	NA	CSVGIGPGNGQYF
TRBJ1-2	NA	TRBV6-1	NA	CASSYGYGYTF
TRBJ2-5	NA	TRBV4-1	NA	CASSLGTYTQETQYF
TRBJ2-7	NA	TRBV6-1	NA	CASSVIGASYEQYF
TRBJ1-5	NA	TRBV7-8	NA	CASSKTRGEGGQPQHF
TRBJ2-2	NA	TRBV6-5	NA	CASSYEAHSGELFF
TRBJ1-2	once	TRBV20-1	NA	CSVGQSYGYTF
TRBJ1-6	NA	TRBV4-3	NA	CASSQGVEINSPLHF
TRBJ1-2	once	TRBV6-5	NA	CASSAGYGYTF
TRBJ1-1	NA	TRBV5-6	NA	CASSLYRAEAFF
TRBJ2-3	NA	TRBV5-1	TRBD2	CASSSLLAGGPDTQYF
TRBJ1-2	once	TRBV28	NA	CASSLGTPYGYTF
TRBJ2-3	NA	TRBV6-1	TRBD2	CASRTSGGADTQYF
TRBJ2-5	NA	TRBV10-3	TRBD2	CAISAPGGGETQYF
TRBJ1-1	NA	TRBV18	NA	CASSPLDSPNTEAFF
TRBJ1-1	NA	TRBV6-5	TRBD1	CASSPGTGLIGAFF
TRBJ2-7	NA	TRBV30	NA	CAWATHPYEQYF
TRBJ1-2	NA	TRBV5-1	NA	CASSLAPAYGYTF
TRBJ1-3	NA	TRBV9	NA	CASSVATGFSGNTIYF
TRBJ2-2	NA	TRBV19	TRBD1	CASTIRGHGVTGELFF
TRBJ1-2	NA	TRBV2	NA	CASSERWGGDGYTF
TRBJ2-7	NA	TRBV20-1	NA	CSAKHYEQYF
TRBJ1-2	NA	TRBV20-1	NA	CSPRDEGYTF
TRBJ2-7	NA	TRBV7-9	TRBD1	CASSFRQGPGEQYF
TRBJ2-1	NA	TRBV5-1	NA	CASSLGQPNEQFF
TRBJ2-4	NA	TRBV4-2	TRBD2	CASSQDTSGGVKLAKNIQYF
TRBJ2-3	NA	TRBV6-5	TRBD1	CASSYGGQGADTQYF
TRBJ1-2	NA	TRBV30	TRBD1	CAWSGTSTGGADGYTF
TRBJ1-5	NA	TRBV6-6	NA	CASFPGGQTNQPQHF
TRBJ1-5	NA	TRBV10-3	NA	CAITRDHNQPQHF
TRBJ1-1	NA	TRBV6-1	NA	CASSERTNTEAFF
TRBJ2-3	once	TRBV14	TRBD2	CASSPRSGGGPSTDTQYF
TRBJ2-2	NA	TRBV19	NA	CASAAMVEGGELFF
TRBJ2-7	NA	TRBV20-1	NA	CSARGSYEQYF
TRBJ2-7	NA	TRBV6-1	TRBD1	CASSGLGTGSTYEQYF